The T cell receptor (beta chain) described here comes from a study of shared T cell receptors in the human thymus. Trimming removed 5 bases at V and 2 bases at J, with 16 bases between. The CDR3 extends over 16 amino acids. Germline V gene data show CDR1 as MNHEY and CDR2 as SMNVEV (reference sequence). Repertoires were generated with immunoSEQ multiplex PCR, while TCRdb's copy carries only in-frame clones and drops some. The top ten hold roughly 0.033% of the sample, which has around 68,000 clones, roughly 96% seen once. The sequencing input was thymocytes. V and J are TRBV27 and TRBJ1-5; tentatively, D is TRBD1 (6 bases). The source of this sequence is a human donor. CDR3 DNA sequence: TGTGCCAGCAGTCCCGGACAGCCCGAGGGCAATCAGCCCCAGCATTTT. It translates to CASSPGQPEGNQPQHF.